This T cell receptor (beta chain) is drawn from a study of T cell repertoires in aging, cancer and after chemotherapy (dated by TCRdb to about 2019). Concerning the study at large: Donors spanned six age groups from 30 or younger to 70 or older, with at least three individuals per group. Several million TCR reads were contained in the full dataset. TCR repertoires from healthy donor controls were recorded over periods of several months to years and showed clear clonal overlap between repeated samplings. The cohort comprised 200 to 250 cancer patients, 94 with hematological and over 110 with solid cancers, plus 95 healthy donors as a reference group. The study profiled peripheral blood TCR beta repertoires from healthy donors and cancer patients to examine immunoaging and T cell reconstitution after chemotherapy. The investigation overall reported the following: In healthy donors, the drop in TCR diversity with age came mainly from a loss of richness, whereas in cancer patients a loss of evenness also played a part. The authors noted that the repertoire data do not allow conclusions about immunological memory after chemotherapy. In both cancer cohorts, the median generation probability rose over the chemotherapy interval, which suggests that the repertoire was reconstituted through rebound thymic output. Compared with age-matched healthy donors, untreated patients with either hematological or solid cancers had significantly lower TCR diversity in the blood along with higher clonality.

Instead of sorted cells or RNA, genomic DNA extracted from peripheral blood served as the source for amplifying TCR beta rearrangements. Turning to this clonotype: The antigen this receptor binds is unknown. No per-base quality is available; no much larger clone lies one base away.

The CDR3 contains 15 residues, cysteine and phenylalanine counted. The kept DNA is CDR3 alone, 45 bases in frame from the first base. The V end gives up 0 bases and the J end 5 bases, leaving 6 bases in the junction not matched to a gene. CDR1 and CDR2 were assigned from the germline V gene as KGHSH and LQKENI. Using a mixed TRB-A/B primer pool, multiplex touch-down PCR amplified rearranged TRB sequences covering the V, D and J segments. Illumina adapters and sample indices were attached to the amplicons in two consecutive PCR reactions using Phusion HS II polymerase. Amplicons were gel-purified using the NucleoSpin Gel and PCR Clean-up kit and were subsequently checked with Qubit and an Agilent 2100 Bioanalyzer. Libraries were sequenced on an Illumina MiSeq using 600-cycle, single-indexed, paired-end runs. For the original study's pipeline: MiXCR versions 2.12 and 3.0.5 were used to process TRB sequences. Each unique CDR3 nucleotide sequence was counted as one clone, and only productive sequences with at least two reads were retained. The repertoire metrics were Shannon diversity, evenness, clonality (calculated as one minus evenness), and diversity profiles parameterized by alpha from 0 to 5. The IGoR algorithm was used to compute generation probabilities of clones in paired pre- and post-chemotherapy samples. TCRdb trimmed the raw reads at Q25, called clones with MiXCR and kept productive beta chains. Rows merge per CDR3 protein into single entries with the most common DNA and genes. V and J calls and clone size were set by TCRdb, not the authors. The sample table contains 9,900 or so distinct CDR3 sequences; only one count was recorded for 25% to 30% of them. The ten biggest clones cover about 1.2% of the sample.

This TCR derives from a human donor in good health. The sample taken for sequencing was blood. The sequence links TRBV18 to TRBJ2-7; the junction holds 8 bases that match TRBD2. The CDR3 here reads CASSPPSGRVHEQYF. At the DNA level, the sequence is TGTGCCAGCTCACCACCGAGCGGGAGAGTCCACGAGCAGTACTTC.